This T cell receptor beta chain came from a study of blood T cell repertoires in COVID-19. V was trimmed by 2 bases and J by 0 bases, leaving 12 bases between them. The CDR3 extends over 16 amino acids. Germline V gives CDR1 SGHRS, CDR2 YFSETQ. Assay used: immunoSEQ multiplex PCR; TCRdb lists only in-frame clones, some missing. The data show 250,000 to 300,000 clones, around nine tenths seen once. In terms of age and location, participants ranged from roughly 18 to 89 years and lived in approximately 24 US areas. Cohorts were determined from participant-reported clinical history. Two negative PCRs, clearance, or symptom resolution were required of recovered Cohort 3 donors.

Sequencing used PBMCs or T cells enriched from blood (not recorded which). The chain uses TRBV5-1 and TRBJ1-3; D might be TRBD1 (5 bases). The receptor was isolated from a woman aged 40-49 years who had recovered from COVID-19. The CDR3 DNA reads TGCGCCAGCAGCTTCAACCCGACAGACTCTGGAAACACCATATATTTT. Protein product: CASSFNPTDSGNTIYF.